These T cell receptor beta chains were read from a single sample in a study of T cell responses to AZD1222 COVID-19 vaccine. Profiling relied on immunoSEQ multiplex PCR, and the TCRdb table lists in-frame clones only, not all of them. Seen here are some 120,000 clones, 65% to 90% observed once, and the top ten hold 7.7%. Sequenced here: peripheral blood, sampled on day 0 of AZD1222 vaccination. The receptors were gathered from an adult in good health. Each CDR3 is given with its conserved first and last residue. D genes are given only for firm matches. Only some rows state a clone size, as once, few, many or a class for expanded clones.

D	J	V	size	DNA	CDR3
.	TRBJ2-5	TRBV5-1	.	TGCGCCAGCAGGCCACAAGAGCGGGAGACCCAGTACTTC	CASRPQERETQYF
.	TRBJ2-3	TRBV29-1	.	TGCAGCGTTTCGACCGGTTCGAATACGCAGTATTTT	CSVSTGSNTQYF
.	TRBJ2-5	TRBV7-9	.	TGTGCCAGCAGCTGGCGTGGGGAGACCCAGTACTTC	CASSWRGETQYF
.	TRBJ2-7	TRBV28	.	TGTGCCAGCAGCTCCCCCAGGTCCCGCGGGATGAGCTACGAGCAGTACTTC	CASSSPRSRGMSYEQYF
TRBD1	TRBJ2-7	TRBV6-6	.	TGTGCCAGCGGAAAACAGGGGAACTCCTACGAGCAGTACTTC	CASGKQGNSYEQYF
.	TRBJ2-4	TRBV6-5	.	TGTGCCAGCAGTTCCCCGCAAGGGAACATTCAGTACTTC	CASSSPQGNIQYF
.	TRBJ2-3	TRBV5-4	.	TGTGCCAGCAGTTCCGACCGGGGAGATACGCAGTATTTT	CASSSDRGDTQYF
TRBD1	TRBJ1-2	TRBV3-1/TRBV3-2	.	TGTGCCAGCAGCCCACGGGACAGTGATAACTATGGCTACACCTTC	CASSPRDSDNYGYTF
.	TRBJ2-3	TRBV5-1	.	TGCGCCAGCAGCTTGGGACAGGGAGGAGATACGCAGTATTTT	CASSLGQGGDTQYF
TRBD2	TRBJ2-7	TRBV25-1	few	TGTGCCAGCGTCCGGGGACTAGGGAGCGAGCAGTACTTC	CASVRGLGSEQYF
.	TRBJ2-7	TRBV5-1	.	TGCGCCAGCAGCTTCTCCTTTAGTAACGAGCAGTACTTC	CASSFSFSNEQYF
.	TRBJ1-2	TRBV10-2	once	TGCGCCAGCAGCCGGGAAGACTATGGCTACACCTTC	CASSREDYGYTF
TRBD1	TRBJ1-4	TRBV5-5	.	TGTGCCAGCAGCTGGGGCGGGACAGGTCAAGAAAAACTGTTTTTT	CASSWGGTGQEKLFF
.	TRBJ2-5	TRBV7-9	.	TGTGCCAGCAGCTTGGGGCTGGGGACCCAGTACTTC	CASSLGLGTQYF
.	TRBJ1-6	TRBV5-4	.	TGTGCCAGCAGATCCGGACAGCTTGCCAATTCACCCCTCCACTTT	CASRSGQLANSPLHF
.	TRBJ1-5	TRBV2	.	TGTGCCAGCAGTAGTACCAGGGATCAGCCCCAGCATTTT	CASSSTRDQPQHF
.	TRBJ2-3	TRBV11-1	.	TGTGCCAGCAGCTTGAATGGCGCAGATACGCAGTATTTT	CASSLNGADTQYF
TRBD1	TRBJ2-7	TRBV7-3	once	TGTGCCAGCAGCCCCGCCCCGGGACAGGGAAACGAGCAGTACTTC	CASSPAPGQGNEQYF
TRBD1	TRBJ1-2	TRBV19	once	TGTGCCAGTAGTAGCCCCGGGACAGCTAACTATGGCTACACCTTC	CASSSPGTANYGYTF
.	TRBJ2-3	TRBV3-1/TRBV3-2	.	TGTGCCAGCAGAGGTATCGGTGATACGCAGTATTTT	CASRGIGDTQYF
.	TRBJ1-5	TRBV6-5	.	TGTGCCAGCAGTTACTCGATGGGCAATCAGCCCCAGCATTTT	CASSYSMGNQPQHF
.	TRBJ1-2	TRBV28	.	TGTGCCACCGAGGCCCCCCATTGGGCTGGCTACACCTTC	CATEAPHWAGYTF
.	TRBJ2-5	TRBV18	.	TGTGCCAGCTCAAACCAAGAGACCCAGTACTTC	CASSNQETQYF
.	TRBJ2-7	TRBV21-1	.	TGTGCCAGCAGCCCACAGGGGGGCGACTACGAGCAGTACTTC	CASSPQGGDYEQYF
.	TRBJ2-1	TRBV29-1	.	TGCAGCGTTGAAAGCCAGTGGGAGGCTACAGGGCAGTTCTTC	CSVESQWEATGQFF
.	TRBJ1-5	TRBV24-1	.	TGTGCCACCAGTGGCAATAGCAATCAGCCCCAGCATTTT	CATSGNSNQPQHF
TRBD2	TRBJ2-3	TRBV7-8	.	TGTGCCAGCAGCTCTCAGACTAGCGGGAGTCGTATGACAGATACGCAGTATTTT	CASSSQTSGSRMTDTQYF
.	TRBJ2-1	TRBV7-9	.	TGTGCCAGCAGCTTAGTTATGGGCTCCTACAATGAGCAGTTCTTC	CASSLVMGSYNEQFF
TRBD1	TRBJ1-5	TRBV2	.	TGTGCCAGCCTACCAGGACAGGGGGGGCCCCAGCATTTT	CASLPGQGGPQHF
.	TRBJ1-2	TRBV6-5	.	TGTGCCAGCAGTTCCCCCGCCAGCGCTAACTATGGCTACACCTTC	CASSSPASANYGYTF
TRBD2	TRBJ2-2	TRBV29-1	.	TGCAGCGTTCAGCGGGATACCGGGGAGCTGTTTTTT	CSVQRDTGELFF
.	TRBJ1-2	TRBV28	.	TGTGCCAGCAGCGGAGAGGGCTACACCTTC	CASSGEGYTF
.	TRBJ1-1	TRBV4-2	.	TGTGCCAGCAGCCAAGTCACGACGGGGAACACTGAAGCTTTCTTT	CASSQVTTGNTEAFF
.	TRBJ2-2	TRBV12-3/TRBV12-4	.	TGTGCCAGCAGTTCGGTTAACACCGGGGAGCTGTTTTTT	CASSSVNTGELFF